This T cell receptor beta chain derives from a study of blood T cell repertoires in COVID-19. At the level of the study: Donors in the United States, Italy and Spain gave samples during acute or convalescent COVID-19. T cells, B-cell-depleted T cells, or PBMCs provided the cDNA or gDNA that served as material.

V was shortened by 5 bases and J by 5 bases, with 11 bases between the two germline ends. The CDR3 contains 13 residues. Original handling: Amplification with reference gene primers provided the estimates of nucleated cell counts. The protocol was immunoSEQ multiplex PCR, while the TCRdb copy is restricted to in-frame clones and leaves out a portion. V and J calls and clone size follow that table, whereas D and trimming were derived from the DNA. The repertoire holds over 250,000 clones, with 70% to 90% as singletons. The chain has TRBV12-3 or TRBV12-4 and TRBJ2-3; no reliable D call. The TCR comes from a woman in her forties or fifties with acute or convalescent COVID-19. The sample was peripheral blood. This CDR3 reads CASSEETRDTQYF. CDR3 nucleotides: TGTGCCAGCAGTGAGGAGACGAGAGATACGCAGTATTTT.